The present entry profiles one TCR beta chain with its context. Method: immunoSEQ multiplex PCR; TCRdb's copy keeps in-frame clones and lacks some. This repertoire shows approximately 170,000 clones, around 84% found once; its top ten account for approximately 15%. The sample is drawn from a study of blood T cell repertoires in COVID-19. On the study more broadly: Sample material is recorded as cDNA or gDNA derived from T cells, B-cell-depleted T cells, or PBMCs.

The length of the CDR3 is 14 residues. Germline CDR1 reads SGDLS; CDR2 reads YYNGEE. The trim removed 3 bases at V and 5 bases at J, leaving 5 bases unmatched. This sequence originates from a woman in her seventies with COVID-19, enrolled during active disease. V and J are TRBV9 and TRBJ2-3, with TRBD1 identical over 8 bases. Source material: peripheral blood. CDR3 nucleotides: TGTGCCAGCAGCGCGTCAACAGGGGGAGATACGCAGTATTTT. It codes for CASSASTGGDTQYF.